These 5 T cell receptor beta chains share one sample of origin, sequenced in a study of blood T cell repertoires in COVID-19. Sequencing was performed with immunoSEQ multiplex PCR; in TCRdb, only in-frame clones are kept and a portion is missing. The sample holds hundreds of thousands of clones, roughly 87% seen once. The sequenced sample consisted of PBMCs or T cells enriched from blood (not recorded which). The receptors originated from a woman under 40 who had recovered from COVID-19.

This clone turned up a few times. This chain connects TRBV7-8 to TRBJ1-3, with D unresolved. V was pared by 1 base and J by 0 bases, with 16 bases between. CDR1 and CDR2 (germline): SGHVS, FQNEAQ. This CDR3 spans 18 amino acids. CDR3 nucleotide sequence: TGTGCCAGCAGCTTAGGGCCCGGGATCAGGTCCTCTGGAAACACCATATATTTT. Encoded protein: CASSLGPGIRSSGNTIYF. The full variable domain, completed using reference TRBV7-8 and TRBJ1-3, is GAGVSQSPRYKVAKRGQDVALRCDPISGHVSLFWYQQALGQGPEFLTYFQNEAQLDKSGLPSDRFFAERPEGSVSTLKIQRTQQEDSAVYLCASSLGPGIRSSGNTIYFGEGSWLTVV.

The chain combines TRBV5-5 with TRBJ2-1; weak D call: TRBD1 (6 bases). Trimming removed 3 bases from V and 0 bases from J, with 10 bases in between. CDR1 and CDR2 (germline): SGHKS, YYEKEE (reference sequence). The CDR3 loop spans 15 amino acids. The CDR3 reads CASSYTGSSYNEQFF. The CDR3 nucleotides read TGTGCCAGCAGCTATACAGGGAGCTCCTACAATGAGCAGTTCTTC.

The rearrangement joins TRBV6-5 to TRBJ1-1; TRBD1 aligns across 7 bases. There are 13 residues in the CDR3. CDR1 and CDR2 (germline): MNHEY, SVGAGI. V dropped 5 bases and J dropped 1; count of bases not matched to a gene: 1. CDR3 sequence: CASSRQGNTEAFF. The CDR3 DNA follows: TGTGCCAGCAGTCGACAGGGGAACACTGAAGCTTTCTTT.

The rearrangement links TRBV11-3 to TRBJ2-1; tentatively, D is TRBD2 (6 bases). The germline V gene encodes CDR1 SGHNT and CDR2 YENEEA. This CDR3 is 18 amino acids long. Trimming took off 1 base at V and 0 bases at J, with 16 bases between the two ends. CDR3 residues: CASSLVLGGESSYNEQFF. CDR3 nucleotides: TGTGCCAGCAGCTTAGTACTCGGGGGTGAAAGCTCCTACAATGAGCAGTTCTTC.

The genes are TRBV6-6 and TRBJ1-6; D unclear. V was pared by 2 bases and J by 0 bases, with 5 bases between. Germline CDR1 is MNHNY and CDR2 is SVGAGI (reference sequence). There are 15 residues in the CDR3. CDR3 in DNA: TGTGCCAGCAGTTACATCAGCTCCTATAATTCACCCCTCCACTTT. Amino acid sequence: CASSYISSYNSPLHF.